This T cell receptor (beta chain) is from a study of OX40 agonist ivuxolimab in advanced cancers. Study background: The patients' treatment was ivuxolimab, an agonistic anti-OX40 (CD134) antibody. Study results and limitations: CD4+ and CD8+ blood T cells expanded clonally by week 6 at 0.1 to 3.0 mg/kg.

J gave up 4 bases and V 3 bases, and 4 bases lay outside the gene matches. CDR1 is SEHNR and CDR2 is FQNEAQ in the germline V gene (reference sequence). This CDR3 contains 14 residues. Details on this clone: Its specificity is not known.

Profiled with immunoSEQ multiplex PCR; TCRdb holds only in-frame clones, not every one. The sample carries tens of thousands of clones, around 90% recorded once. The cohort excluded patients with autoimmune disease history or systemic immunosuppression. The study sampled blood at baseline, cycle 4 day 1, and cycle 7 day 1. Sequences were derived from CD4+ or CD8+ T cells sorted from blood, sampled in a trial of the OX40 agonist ivuxolimab. The V gene is TRBV7-9, the J gene TRBJ1-1, with 8 bases lining up with TRBD1. The receptor was derived from an adult with an advanced solid tumor such as melanoma, head and neck, liver or kidney cancer. CDR3 DNA sequence: TGTGCCAGCAGCTTTTCCGGACAGGGCACTGAAGCTTTCTTT. Its translation is CASSFSGQGTEAFF.